This section outlines one T cell receptor beta chain sequence together with its context. Its target is unknown. This likely comes from a read error, as the CDR3 has no conserved phenylalanine or tryptophan at its end. Priming with a constant-region primer yielded TCR beta cDNA from about 500 ng total RNA. Three nested multiplex PCR rounds, a slightly modified ARM-PCR method, built the TCR beta libraries. One entry per CDR3 protein results from TCRdb running MiXCR on the multiplex PCR reads. The sample includes around 56,000 distinct CDR3 sequences, approximately 70% of them seen just once. The sample belongs to a study of tumor-infiltrating lymphocytes in primary liver carcinoma. Study results and caveats: Tumors significantly exceeded blood in top-250-clone fraction (p = 0.039). Less overlap was seen in tumor-adjacent and tumor-blood pairs than in tumor region pairs.

Co-extracting RNA and DNA was done with about 20-34 mg of unsorted bulk tissue as input. Primary liver carcinoma in the patients was surgically resected. There were five separate regions sampled from each tumor. The receptor was derived from a man aged 40-55 years with primary liver carcinoma and hepatitis B virus infection. Input material: liver tumor tissue from sampling region 2. Subset given: tumor region T2, inferior pole.

The CDR3 sequence is CASSLALRGPREKGADTQYL. As DNA, the CDR3 is TGTGCCAGCAGCTTAGCCCTGAGGGGTCCGCGAGAGAAGGGCGCAGATACGCAGTATCTT. The chain combines TRBV11-2 with TRBJ2-3; D possibly matches TRBD1 or TRBD2 (5 bases each). The CDR3 covers 20 residues. Germline V gene sequence: CDR1 SGHAT, CDR2 FQNNGV. V lost 1 base and J 4 bases, leaving 27 bases between the germline ends.